What follows are 24 T cell receptor beta chains derived from one specimen sequenced in a study of glioma-infiltrating T cells after dendritic cell vaccination. This table comes from immunoSEQ multiplex PCR, and its TCRdb copy is limited to in-frame clones, with some not included. The sample records fewer than 50,000 clones, about 85% being singletons. The sequences come from blood, collected before dendritic cell vaccination. The receptors here all came from a human donor with glioblastoma.

V and J are TRBV19 and TRBJ2-7; 8 bases match TRBD1. Germline V gene data show CDR1 as LNHDA and CDR2 as SQIVND (reference sequence). Unmatched junction bases numbered 1, after V lost 5 bases and J lost 1 base. The CDR3 sequence is 13 residues long. The CDR3 nucleotides read TGTGCCAGTAGTGGACAGGGATCCTACGAGCAGTACTTC. This codes for CASSGQGSYEQYF.

The rearrangement joins TRBV30 to TRBJ1-2; a possible D gene is TRBD1 (6 bases). Germline V gene sequence: CDR1 GTSNPN, CDR2 SVGIG (reference sequence). V was pared by 1 base and J by 2 bases, with 11 bases between. The CDR3 has 14 amino acids. The CDR3 spells CAWSAGQPNYGYTF. As DNA, the CDR3 is TGTGCCTGGAGTGCCGGACAGCCCAACTATGGCTACACCTTC. Variable domain in full (rest from reference TRBV30 and TRBJ1-2): SQTIHQWPATLVQPVGSPLSLECTVEGTSNPNLYWYRQAAGRGLQLLFYSVGIGQISSEVPQNLSASRPQDRQFILSSKKLLLSDSGFYLCAWSAGQPNYGYTFGSGTRLTVV.

This chain connects TRBV5-1 to TRBJ1-2; TRBD1 might be the D (6 bases). CDR1 is SGHRS, CDR2 YFSETQ, per germline. This CDR3 comprises 12 residues. Trimming took 0 bases from V and 8 from J, leaving 8 bases between them. In DNA form, the CDR3 reads TGCGCCAGCAGCTTGGACAGGGTGGGCTACACCTTC. Its translation: CASSLDRVGYTF.

The chain has TRBV6-4 and TRBJ1-2; D is ambiguous. The CDR3 is made up of 13 amino acids. CDR1 is MRHNA and CDR2 is SNTAGT in the germline V gene. Trimming stripped 7 bases from V and 0 bases from J, with 9 bases between. CDR3 DNA: TGTGCCAGCATCGAGGTTGCTAACTATGGCTACACCTTC. This codes for CASIEVANYGYTF.

The chain has TRBV29-1 and TRBJ2-5, with TRBD1 identical over 7 bases. The J call may be incorrect, as the DNA end agrees better with TRBJ2-7. CDR3 length equals 16 residues. Per the germline V gene, CDR1 is SQVTM and CDR2 is ANQGSEA. CDR3 sequence (DNA): TGCAGCGTCGATAGGAGGAGGACAGGCAGAACCTACGAGCAGTACTTC. This codes for CSVDRRRTGRTYEQYF.

The V and J genes are TRBV7-8 and TRBJ1-4, with TRBD1 as a possible D gene (5 bases). This CDR3 is built from 15 residues. Germline lookup yields CDR1 SGHVS and CDR2 FQNEAQ. Trimming cost V 9 bases and J 0 bases, with 14 bases left between them. The CDR3 DNA is TGTGCCAGTGGGGAGGGGCTTGCAACTAATGAAAAACTGTTTTTT. This gives the protein CASGEGLATNEKLFF.

The V and J genes are TRBV11-3 and TRBJ2-3, with unresolved D. The CDR3 spans 14 residues. Deletions cut 6 bases from V and 1 base from J, with 11 bases between. Germline values: CDR1 SGHNT, CDR2 YENEEA. In DNA form, the CDR3 reads TGTGCCAGCAGTTCCCCTAGTGGCACAGATACGCAGTATTTT. Translating it yields CASSSPSGTDTQYF.

The chain has TRBV19 and TRBJ1-2; unclear D gene. The CDR3 totals 14 residues. Per germline, CDR1 LNHDA and CDR2 SQIVND (reference sequence). V gave up 11 bases and J gave up 8 bases, with 24 bases separating them. Written as DNA, the CDR3 is TGTGCCGGGTATAAGGGAGGTTCCGCGGGGGGCTACACCTTC. This encodes CAGYKGGSAGGYTF. Full variable domain (rest looked up from reference TRBV19 and TRBJ1-2): DGGITQSPKYLFRKEGQNVTLSCEQNLNHDAMYWYRQDPGQGLRLIYYSQIVNDFQKGDIAEGYSVSREKKESFPLTVTSAQKNPTAFYLCAGYKGGSAGGYTFGSGTRLTVV.

The rearrangement uses TRBV4-3 and TRBJ2-7; D might be TRBD2 (6 bases). Per the germline V gene, CDR1 is LGHNA and CDR2 is YSLEER. V lost 4 bases, J lost 7 bases, and 14 bases lay in between. The CDR3 is made up of 13 amino acids. The DNA for the CDR3 is TGCGCCAGCAGCCCCCAGGAGGGGCGTGAGCAGTACTTC. As protein: CASSPQEGREQYF.

The chain combines TRBV7-2 with TRBJ2-5; possibly TRBD2 for D (6 bases). This CDR3 is 15 amino acids long. Germline V CDR1 and CDR2: SGHTA, FQGNSA. The germline V and J ends were trimmed by 0 bases and 1 base, with 9 bases remaining between them. CDR3 sequence reads: CASSLARGGQETQYF. The CDR3 bases are TGTGCCAGCAGCTTAGCGCGGGGAGGCCAAGAGACCCAGTACTTC.

The chain joins TRBV6-6 to TRBJ1-1, with D possibly matching TRBD1 (6 bases). The length of the CDR3 is 15 residues. The V end lost 4 bases, the J end lost 0 bases, and 12 bases lay between the germline ends. Germline V CDR1 and CDR2: MNHNY, SVGAGI (reference sequence). This CDR3 reads CASSLSGAMNTEAFF. In nucleotides, the CDR3 is TGTGCCAGCAGTTTATCAGGGGCAATGAACACTGAAGCTTTCTTT.

V is TRBV4-3 and J is TRBJ2-3, with 11 positions matching TRBD2. This CDR3 contains 17 residues. V shed 1 base, J shed 0 bases, and the junction held 3 bases outside the gene matches. The germline V gene encodes CDR1 LGHNA and CDR2 YSLEER. CDR3 residues: CASSQGPSGRSTDTQYF. The DNA of the CDR3 is TGCGCCAGCAGCCAAGGGCCTAGCGGGAGGAGCACAGATACGCAGTATTTT.

This chain connects TRBV18 to TRBJ1-1; D might be TRBD1 (6 bases). The V and J ends lost 3 bases and 0 bases respectively, with 11 bases between them. Germline V gene sequence: CDR1 KGHSH, CDR2 LQKENI. This CDR3 contains 15 residues. The CDR3 DNA is TGTGCCAGCTCACCCGGAGGACAGATGAACACTGAAGCTTTCTTT. It codes for CASSPGGQMNTEAFF.

DNA of the CDR3: TGTGCCTGGAATCGTCCTAGTTCCTACGAGCAGTACTTC. Its translation is CAWNRPSSYEQYF. The chain has TRBV30 and TRBJ2-7; D not resolved. There are 13 residues in the CDR3. Germline values: CDR1 GTSNPN, CDR2 SVGIG (reference sequence). Trimming took 4 bases from V and 1 from J, leaving 11 bases between them.

The chain couples TRBV30 to TRBJ1-1; 9 bases align to TRBD1. The trim removed 3 bases at V and 6 bases at J, leaving 8 bases unmatched. Germline values: CDR1 GTSNPN, CDR2 SVGIG (reference sequence). The CDR3 is 14 amino acids. The CDR3 DNA reads TGTGCCTGGAGACCTGGGACAGGGTATTCTGAAGCTTTCTTT. Translating gives CAWRPGTGYSEAFF.

The rearrangement joins TRBV7-9 to TRBJ1-2; TRBD1 agrees at 9 bases. Germline V lookup: CDR1 SEHNR, CDR2 FQNEAQ (reference sequence). Trimming took 4 bases from V and 4 from J; bases not matched to a gene: 4. The CDR3 runs to 14 residues. CDR3 region: CASSSTGGIYGYTF. The CDR3 bases are TGTGCCAGCAGCTCGACAGGGGGAATCTATGGCTACACCTTC.

The chain uses TRBV6-5 and TRBJ2-1; 8 bases are a match to TRBD1. CDR1 is MNHEY and CDR2 is SVGAGI in the germline V gene. The CDR3 runs to 14 residues. J was trimmed by 6 bases and V by 5 bases; bases with no gene match: 6. Here the CDR3 DNA reads TGTGCCAGCAGTAATCAGCAGGGGGCCAATGAGCAGTTCTTC. Its protein product is CASSNQQGANEQFF.

This clone was found a few times. The rearrangement links TRBV5-1 to TRBJ1-2; 9 bases map to TRBD1. Per germline, CDR1 SGHRS and CDR2 YFSETQ. Trimming removed 3 bases from V and 1 base from J; junction bases left unmatched: 13. CDR3 length equals 18 residues. The CDR3 spells CASSYEFDRGYSNYGYTF. CDR3 coding DNA: TGCGCCAGCAGCTACGAATTCGACAGGGGGTATAGTAACTATGGCTACACCTTC.

The chain uses TRBV27 and TRBJ1-2; 7 bases match TRBD1. Per the germline V gene, CDR1 is MNHEY and CDR2 is SMNVEV (reference sequence). The junction had 5 bases not matched to a gene; V was cut back by 3 bases and J by 4 bases. The CDR3 is 14 residues long. CDR3 sequence: CASSFRQGSYGYTF. CDR3 DNA sequence: TGTGCCAGCAGTTTTCGACAGGGAAGCTATGGCTACACCTTC.

The CDR3 is CASSQALRGPEWFSQPQHF. Written as DNA, the CDR3 is TGTGCCAGCAGCCAAGCCCTCAGGGGGCCGGAGTGGTTTAGTCAGCCCCAGCATTTT. V and J are TRBV4-2 and TRBJ1-5; 8 nucleotides match TRBD1. V lost 1 base to trimming and J lost 6 bases; unmatched junction nucleotides: 17. This CDR3 is built from 19 residues. Germline values: CDR1 LGHNA, CDR2 YNFKEQ.

The chain carries TRBV18 and TRBJ1-4, with D hard to call. This CDR3 has 15 residues. Per germline, CDR1 KGHSH and CDR2 LQKENI. Between the trimmed V and J ends, which lost 2 bases and 0 bases, there was a span of 7 bases. CDR3 sequence (DNA): TGTGCCAGCTCACCAGCGAGTGCAACTAATGAAAAACTGTTTTTT. Its protein is CASSPASATNEKLFF.

The chain joins TRBV10-2 to TRBJ1-4, with D perhaps matching TRBD1 (5 bases). The germline V gene has CDR1 WSHSY and CDR2 SAAADI. The CDR3 is 15 amino acids. Trimming took off 2 bases at V and 3 bases at J, with 10 bases between the two ends. The CDR3 spells CASSESSGSNEKLFF. The CDR3 DNA is TGCGCCAGCAGTGAGAGTTCAGGGTCTAATGAAAAACTGTTTTTT.

The chain couples TRBV25-1 to TRBJ2-7, with TRBD1 matching 12 bases. The CDR3 loop spans 18 amino acids. The junction had 10 bases not matched to a gene; V was cut back by 4 bases and J by 0 bases. Germline CDR1 MGHDK, CDR2 SYGVNS. The CDR3 bases are TGTGCCAGCAGTGGGGTTGGGGACAGGGGGCACCGCTCCTACGAGCAGTACTTC. Protein product: CASSGVGDRGHRSYEQYF.

This chain uses TRBV27 with TRBJ1-1; 7 bases fit TRBD1. Germline V lookup: CDR1 MNHEY, CDR2 SMNVEV (reference sequence). V gave up 3 bases and J gave up 0 bases; unmatched junction bases: 4. This CDR3 spans 15 amino acids. CDR3 sequence: CASSFHGQVNTEAFF. The CDR3 bases are TGTGCCAGCAGTTTCCACGGACAGGTGAACACTGAAGCTTTCTTT.